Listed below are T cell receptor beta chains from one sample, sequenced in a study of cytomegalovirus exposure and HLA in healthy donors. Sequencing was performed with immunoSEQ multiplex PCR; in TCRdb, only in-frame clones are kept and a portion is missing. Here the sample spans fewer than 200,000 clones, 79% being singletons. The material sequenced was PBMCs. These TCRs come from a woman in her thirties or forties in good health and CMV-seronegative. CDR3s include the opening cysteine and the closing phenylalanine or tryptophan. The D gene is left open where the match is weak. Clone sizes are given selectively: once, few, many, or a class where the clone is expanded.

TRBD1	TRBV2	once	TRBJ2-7	TGTGCCACCAAGGACAGGGGGCGCCCGCTTAGGGGCGAGCAGTACTTC	CATKDRGRPLRGEQYF
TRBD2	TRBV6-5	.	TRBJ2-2	TGTGCCAGCAGTTACCTGGCGGGGGGGTACACCGGGGAGCTGTTTTTT	CASSYLAGGYTGELFF
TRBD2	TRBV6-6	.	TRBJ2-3	TGTGCCAGCAACCGACCACTAGCGTTGGGAGATACGCAGTATTTT	CASNRPLALGDTQYF
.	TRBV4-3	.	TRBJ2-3	TGCGCCAGCAGCCAATCTTCGGGCGGGAGCACAGATACGCAGTATTTT	CASSQSSGGSTDTQYF
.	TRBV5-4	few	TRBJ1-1	TGTGCCAGCAGACTGACTTTGAACACTGAAGCTTTCTTT	CASRLTLNTEAFF
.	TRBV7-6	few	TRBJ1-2	TGTGCCAGCAGCCCTCGACAGGAAGGCGGCTACACCTTC	CASSPRQEGGYTF
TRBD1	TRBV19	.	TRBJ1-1	TGTGCCAGTAGTATAAGAGGGGGCGCAGAAAACACTGAAGCTTTCTTT	CASSIRGGAENTEAFF
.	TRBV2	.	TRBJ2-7	TGTGCCAGTTCGCCAGGGGCGACGGGGGAGCAGTACTTC	CASSPGATGEQYF
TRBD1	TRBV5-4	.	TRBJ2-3	TGTGCCAGCAGCTTTGACAGGGGAAGCACAGATACGCAGTATTTT	CASSFDRGSTDTQYF
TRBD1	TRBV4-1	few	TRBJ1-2	TGCGCCAGCAGCCAAGATGACAGGGTCGTTGGCTACACCTTC	CASSQDDRVVGYTF
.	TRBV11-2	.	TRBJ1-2	TGTGCCAGCAGCCCAGCGGGGAACTATGGCTACACCTTC	CASSPAGNYGYTF
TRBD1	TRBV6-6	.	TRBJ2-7	TGTGCCAGCAGTTATCCCGGGACAGGGGGCGAGCAGTACTTC	CASSYPGTGGEQYF
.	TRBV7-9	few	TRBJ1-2	TGTGCCAGCAGCTTAGATCATACAGAAGACTACACCTTC	CASSLDHTEDYTF
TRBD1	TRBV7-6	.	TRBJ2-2	TGTGCCAGCAGCTTAGAGGGGGACAGTAGGACCGGGGAGCTGTTTTTT	CASSLEGDSRTGELFF
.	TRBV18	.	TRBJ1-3	TGTGCCAGCTCACCCGGCGGAAGCTCTGGAAACACCATATATTTT	CASSPGGSSGNTIYF
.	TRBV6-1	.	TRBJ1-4	TGTGCCAGCAGTGAAAATCGGGGTGAAAAACTGTTTTTT	CASSENRGEKLFF
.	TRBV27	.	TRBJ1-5	TGTGCCAGCAGTTTCTTTGGGGCAAATCAGCCCCAGCATTTT	CASSFFGANQPQHF
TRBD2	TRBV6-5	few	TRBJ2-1	TGTGCCAGCAGTCTAGCGGGAGAGGTTTACAATGAGCAGTTCTTC	CASSLAGEVYNEQFF
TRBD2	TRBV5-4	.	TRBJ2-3	TGTGCCAGCAGCTCCTGGACTAGCGGGGGGCAGGTCACAGATACGCAGTATTTT	CASSSWTSGGQVTDTQYF
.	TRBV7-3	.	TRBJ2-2	TGTGCCAGCAGGCAGGGGTTGAACACCGGGGAGCTGTTTTTT	CASRQGLNTGELFF
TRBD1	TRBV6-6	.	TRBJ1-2	TGTGCCAGCAGTTACTCCGAGCAGGGGGATGGCTACACCTTC	CASSYSEQGDGYTF
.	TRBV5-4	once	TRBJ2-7	TGTGCCAGCAGCAAAAAGACTAGTAACTCTTACGAGCAGTACTTC	CASSKKTSNSYEQYF
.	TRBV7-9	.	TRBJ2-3	TGTGCCAGCAGCTTAGGATCCGGCCAGGGGTCTAGGGCGCAGTATTTT	CASSLGSGQGSRAQYF
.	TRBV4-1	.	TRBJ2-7	TGCGCCAGCAGCGAGCCGGGGACCTACGAGCAGTACTTC	CASSEPGTYEQYF
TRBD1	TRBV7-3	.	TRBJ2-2	TGTGCCAGCAGCACTAACACAGGGGCCCAACAACGGGAGCTGTTTTTT	CASSTNTGAQQRELFF
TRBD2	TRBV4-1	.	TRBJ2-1	TGCGCCAGCAGCCGGTTAGCGGGAGGGAACTACAATGAGCAGTTCTTC	CASSRLAGGNYNEQFF
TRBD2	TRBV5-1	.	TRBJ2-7	TGCGCCAGCAGCTTGGCCGCCGGACGGGCCCGACCTAGCGGGAGGCCCTACGAGCAGTACTTC	CASSLAAGRARPSGRPYEQYF
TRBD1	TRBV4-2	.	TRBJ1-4	TGTGCCAGCAGCAAGGGGCTCGGGGACAGTAATGAAAAACTGTTTTTT	CASSKGLGDSNEKLFF
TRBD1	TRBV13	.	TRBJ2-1	TGTGCCAGCAGCTGGACAGGTTACAATGAGCAGTTCTTC	CASSWTGYNEQFF
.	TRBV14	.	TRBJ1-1	TGTGCCAGCAGCCAAGAGTCGTGGAGGGAAGTCGGAGCTTTCTTT	CASSQESWREVGAFF
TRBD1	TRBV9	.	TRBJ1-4	TGTGCCAGCAGCCGAGACAGGGCGACAACTAATGAAAAACTGTTTTTT	CASSRDRATTNEKLFF
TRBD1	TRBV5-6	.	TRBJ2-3	TGTGCCAGCAGCTTGGTTGGACAGGGGGGCACAGATACGCAGTATTTT	CASSLVGQGGTDTQYF
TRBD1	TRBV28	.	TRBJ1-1	TGTGCCAGCATTATACCCGGGACAGGTCCTGAAGCTTTCTTT	CASIIPGTGPEAFF
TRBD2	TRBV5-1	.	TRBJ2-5	TGCGCCAGCAGCTCTTCCGGGGGGGCCGGAGAGACCCAGTACTTC	CASSSSGGAGETQYF
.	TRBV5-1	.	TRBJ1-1	TGCGCCAGCAGCCTCGGGAGACTGGACCGGAACACTGAAGCTTTCTTT	CASSLGRLDRNTEAFF
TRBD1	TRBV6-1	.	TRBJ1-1	TGTGCCAGCAGTGAGAGGACAGGGATCACTGAAGCTTTCTTT	CASSERTGITEAFF
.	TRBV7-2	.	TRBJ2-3	TGTGCCAGCAGCTTAGCGGGGGGAGTAACAGATACGCAGTATTTT	CASSLAGGVTDTQYF
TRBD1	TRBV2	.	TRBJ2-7	TGTGCCAGCAGTGGGGTTGGGACAGGGCACTCCTACGAGCAGTACTTC	CASSGVGTGHSYEQYF
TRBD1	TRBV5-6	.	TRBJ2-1	TGTGCCAGCAGCTTGCGACAGGGTTCCTACAATGAGCAGTTCTTC	CASSLRQGSYNEQFF
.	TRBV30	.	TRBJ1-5	TGTGCCTGGAACCCAAACAGAGAAGGCAATCAGCCCCAGCATTTT	CAWNPNREGNQPQHF
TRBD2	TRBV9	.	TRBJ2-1	TGTGCCAGCAGCGTAGGTCCGGGGGGGGGACTAGGCCGGAATGAGCAGTTCTTC	CASSVGPGGGLGRNEQFF
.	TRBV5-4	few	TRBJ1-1	TGTGCCAGCAGGGAGGGAGGAAACACTGAAGCTTTCTTT	CASREGGNTEAFF
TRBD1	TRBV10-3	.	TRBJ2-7	TGTGCCATCAGGGACAGGGCTCTAGCCTACGAGCAGTACTTC	CAIRDRALAYEQYF
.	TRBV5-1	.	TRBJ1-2	TGCGCCAGCAGCATCGCCGGGACACCGGGACATGGCTACACCTTC	CASSIAGTPGHGYTF
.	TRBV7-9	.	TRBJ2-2	TGTGCCAGCAGCTCCTCCTCCGGGACTCCGAGTACCGGGGAGCTGTTTTTT	CASSSSSGTPSTGELFF
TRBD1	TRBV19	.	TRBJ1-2	TGTGCCAGTAGGCCACAGGGGTTGGACTATGGCTACACCTTC	CASRPQGLDYGYTF
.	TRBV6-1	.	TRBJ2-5	TGTGCCAGCAGTGAATTGCCAGGTGCCCAAGAGACCCAGTACTTC	CASSELPGAQETQYF
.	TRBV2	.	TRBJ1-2	TGTGCCAGCAGTGAACAGACTTCTTCTGCCTATGGCTACACCTTC	CASSEQTSSAYGYTF
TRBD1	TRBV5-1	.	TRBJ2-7	TGCGCCAGCAGCTCGGCAGGGGGCAGGTCCGTCAGGTACTTC	CASSSAGGRSVRYF
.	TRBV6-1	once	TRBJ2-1	TGTGCCAGCAGTGTGGCTAGCGTCGGAAATGAGCAGTTCTTC	CASSVASVGNEQFF
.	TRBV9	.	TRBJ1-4	TGTGCCAGCAGCGGAGGGGCGGACTTGGGAGGTGAAAAACTGTTTTTT	CASSGGADLGGEKLFF
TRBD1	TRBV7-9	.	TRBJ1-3	TGTGCCAGCAGCCCACGGACAGGGCACTGGAACACCATATATTTT	CASSPRTGHWNTIYF
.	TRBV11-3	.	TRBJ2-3	TGTGCCAGCAGCTTAGATAGGGTGAGCGGGGATACGCAGTATTTT	CASSLDRVSGDTQYF
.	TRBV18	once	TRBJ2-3	TGTGCCAGCTCACCACGAGAAGATACGCAGTATTTT	CASSPREDTQYF
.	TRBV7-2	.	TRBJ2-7	TGTGCCAGCAGCTTAATGGGACAAGGTAACGAGCAGTACTTC	CASSLMGQGNEQYF
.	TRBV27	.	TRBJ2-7	TGTGCCAGCAGGCTTACAGCGGCCTACGAGCAGTACTTC	CASRLTAAYEQYF
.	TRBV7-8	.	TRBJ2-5	TGTGCCACCAAGTCGGGGTATCAAGAGACCCAGTACTTC	CATKSGYQETQYF
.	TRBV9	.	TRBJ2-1	TGTGCCAGCAGCGTAAGGCAAATCGGTGCTAGCGTAGATCGGTACAATGAGCAGTTCTTC	CASSVRQIGASVDRYNEQFF
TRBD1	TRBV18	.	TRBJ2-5	TGTGCCAGCTCACCCCCTGGCAGGGGGCAGGAGACCCAGTACTTC	CASSPPGRGQETQYF
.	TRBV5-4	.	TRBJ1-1	TGTGCCAGCAGCTCAGTTACAGGTACGAACACTGAAGCTTTCTTT	CASSSVTGTNTEAFF